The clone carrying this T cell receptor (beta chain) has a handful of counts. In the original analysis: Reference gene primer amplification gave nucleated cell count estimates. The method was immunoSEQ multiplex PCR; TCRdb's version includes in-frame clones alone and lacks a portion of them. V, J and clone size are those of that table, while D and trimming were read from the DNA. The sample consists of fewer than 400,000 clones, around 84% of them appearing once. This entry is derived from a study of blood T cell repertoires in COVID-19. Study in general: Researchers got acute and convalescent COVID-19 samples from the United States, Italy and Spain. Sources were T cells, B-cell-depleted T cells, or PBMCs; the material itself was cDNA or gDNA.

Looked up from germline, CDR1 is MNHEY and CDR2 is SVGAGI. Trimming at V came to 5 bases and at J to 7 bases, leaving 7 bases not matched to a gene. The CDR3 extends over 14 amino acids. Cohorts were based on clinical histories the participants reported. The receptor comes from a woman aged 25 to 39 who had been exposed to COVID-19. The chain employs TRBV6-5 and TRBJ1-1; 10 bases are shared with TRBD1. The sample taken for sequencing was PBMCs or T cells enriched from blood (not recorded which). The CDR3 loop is CASSTPTGGSEAFF. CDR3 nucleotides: TGTGCCAGCAGTACCCCGACAGGGGGCAGTGAAGCTTTCTTT.